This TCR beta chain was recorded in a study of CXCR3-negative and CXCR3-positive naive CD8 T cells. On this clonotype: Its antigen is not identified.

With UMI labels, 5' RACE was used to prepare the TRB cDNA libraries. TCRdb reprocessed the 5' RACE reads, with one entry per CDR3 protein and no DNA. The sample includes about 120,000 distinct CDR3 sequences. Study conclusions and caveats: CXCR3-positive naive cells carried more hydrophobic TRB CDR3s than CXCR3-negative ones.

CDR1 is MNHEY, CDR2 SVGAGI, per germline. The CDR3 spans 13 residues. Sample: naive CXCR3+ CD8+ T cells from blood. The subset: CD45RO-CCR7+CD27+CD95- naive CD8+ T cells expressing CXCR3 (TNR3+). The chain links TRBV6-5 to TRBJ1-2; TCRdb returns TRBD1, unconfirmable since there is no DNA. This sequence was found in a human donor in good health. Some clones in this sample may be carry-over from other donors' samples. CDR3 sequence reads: CASSPGQGGGYTF.